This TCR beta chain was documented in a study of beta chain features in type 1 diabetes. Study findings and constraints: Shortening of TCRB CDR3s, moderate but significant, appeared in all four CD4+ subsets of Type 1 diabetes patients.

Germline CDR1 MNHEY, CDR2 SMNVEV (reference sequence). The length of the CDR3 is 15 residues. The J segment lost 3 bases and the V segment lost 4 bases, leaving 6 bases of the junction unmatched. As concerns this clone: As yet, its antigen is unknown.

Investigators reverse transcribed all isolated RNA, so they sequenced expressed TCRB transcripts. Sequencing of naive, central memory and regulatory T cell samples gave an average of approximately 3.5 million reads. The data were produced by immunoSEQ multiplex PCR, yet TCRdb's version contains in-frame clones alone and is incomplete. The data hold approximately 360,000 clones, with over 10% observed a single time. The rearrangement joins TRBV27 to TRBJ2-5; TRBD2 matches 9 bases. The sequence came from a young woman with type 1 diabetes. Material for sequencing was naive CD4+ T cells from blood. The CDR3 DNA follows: TGTGCCAGCAGTTCCCTTCTAGCGGGAAAAGAGACCCAGTACTTC. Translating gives CASSSLLAGKETQYF.